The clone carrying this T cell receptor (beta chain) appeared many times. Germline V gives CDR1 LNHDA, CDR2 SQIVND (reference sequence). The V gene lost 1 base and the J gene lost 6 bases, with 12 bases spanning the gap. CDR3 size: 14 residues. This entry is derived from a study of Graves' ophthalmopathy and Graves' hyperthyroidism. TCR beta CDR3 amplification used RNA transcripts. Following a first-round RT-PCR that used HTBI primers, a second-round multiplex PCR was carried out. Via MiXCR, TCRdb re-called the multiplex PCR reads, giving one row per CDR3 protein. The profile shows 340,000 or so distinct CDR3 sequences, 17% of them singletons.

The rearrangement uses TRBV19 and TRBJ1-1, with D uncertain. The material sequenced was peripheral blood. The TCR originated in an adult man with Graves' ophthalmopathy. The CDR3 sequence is CASSIGPLWAEAFF. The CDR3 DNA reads TGTGCCAGTAGTATAGGGCCGCTCTGGGCTGAAGCTTTCTTT. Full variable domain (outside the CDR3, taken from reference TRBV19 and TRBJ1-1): DGGITQSPKYLFRKEGQNVTLSCEQNLNHDAMYWYRQDPGQGLRLIYYSQIVNDFQKGDIAEGYSVSREKKESFPLTVTSAQKNPTAFYLCASSIGPLWAEAFFGQGTRLTVV.